One T cell receptor (beta chain) is described in this entry. This entry comes from a study of shared clonotypes between healthy human individuals. The length of the CDR3 is 15 residues. Germline lookup yields CDR1 ENHRY and CDR2 SYGVKD. V dropped 4 bases and J dropped 1 base, with 13 bases sitting between them. The data were produced by immunoSEQ multiplex PCR, yet TCRdb's version contains in-frame clones alone and is incomplete. The sample consists of hundreds of thousands of clones, around three quarters of them appearing once. The sequenced sample consisted of PBMCs. The chain is built from TRBV10-3 and TRBJ1-2, with a tentative D call TRBD1 (5 bases). The TCR comes from a woman aged 40 to 50 in good health. Some clones in this sample may be carry-over from other donors' samples. CDR3 loop: CAISGQTQGNYGYTF. The CDR3 DNA reads as TGTGCCATCAGTGGCCAGACCCAGGGTAACTATGGCTACACCTTC.